The rows below give T cell receptor beta chains drawn from one sample of a study of identical twins. TCRdb reprocessed the 5' RACE reads with MiXCR, giving one entry per CDR3 protein. The table includes approximately 1.8 million distinct CDR3 sequences, less than 40% detected once. The sample was cord blood. Receptors originate from a newborn girl in good health. Each CDR3 is given with its conserved first and last residue. The D gene is left open where the match is weak. Rows give clone size only sometimes, using once, few, many, or a class for an expanded clone.

V gene	J gene	clone size	D gene	CDR3 protein	CDR3 DNA
TRBV5-1	TRBJ1-1	few	TRBD1	CASSITGGAEAFF	TGCGCCAGCAGCATTACAGGGGGCGCTGAAGCTTTCTTT
TRBV9	TRBJ2-3	-	TRBD2	CASSVSPSGRATDTQYF	TGTGCCAGCAGCGTATCCCCTAGCGGGAGAGCGACAGATACGCAGTATTTT
TRBV2	TRBJ2-5	-	-	CASMRGRAISGTQYF	TGTGCCAGCATGCGGGGCAGGGCAATAAGTGGGACCCAGTACTTC
TRBV4-1	TRBJ2-1	-	TRBD2	CASTSPGLAGNEQFF	TGCGCCAGCACCTCGCCGGGACTAGCGGGAAATGAGCAGTTCTTC
TRBV7-9	TRBJ2-1	few	TRBD2	CASSPGTSVEWEQFF	TGTGCCAGCAGCCCCGGGACTAGCGTTGAATGGGAGCAGTTCTTC
TRBV2	TRBJ2-7	-	-	CASRIREQYF	TGTGCCAGCAGGATTAGGGAGCAGTACTTC
TRBV20-1	TRBJ2-3	few	TRBD2	CSARLPSGSADTQYF	TGCAGTGCTCGCCTCCCTAGCGGGAGCGCAGATACGCAGTATTTT
TRBV20-1	TRBJ2-7	-	-	CSARGQNSYEQYF	TGCAGTGCTAGAGGGCAGAACTCCTACGAGCAGTACTTC
TRBV10-3	TRBJ1-6	-	-	CAIRTYNSPLHF	TGTGCCATCAGGACATATAATTCACCCCTCCACTTT
TRBV7-6	TRBJ1-4	few	-	CASSPLAGTNEKLFF	TGTGCCAGCAGCCCTCTGGCAGGGACTAATGAAAAACTGTTTTTT
TRBV11-1	TRBJ2-5	few	-	CASSLRLGPWETQYF	TGTGCCAGCAGCTTAAGACTAGGACCATGGGAGACCCAGTACTTC
TRBV10-3	TRBJ1-1	few	-	CASWEGQEAFF	TGTGCCTCATGGGAGGGGCAGGAAGCTTTCTTT
TRBV21-1	TRBJ2-7	few	-	CASKGTGEYEQYF	TGTGCCAGCAAAGGGACAGGGGAATACGAGCAGTACTTC
TRBV14	TRBJ2-1	-	-	CASTGTYPRNEQFF	TGTGCCAGCACCGGGACTTACCCTCGCAATGAGCAGTTCTTC
TRBV19	TRBJ2-7	-	-	CASSIPGQAHEQYF	TGTGCCAGTAGTATCCCGGGGCAGGCCCACGAGCAGTACTTC
TRBV9	TRBJ2-1	-	TRBD2	CAGSPEGLARDEQFF	TGTGCCGGCAGCCCAGAGGGACTAGCGAGGGATGAGCAGTTCTTC
TRBV6-1	TRBJ1-4	-	TRBD1	CASSGWTGREKLFF	TGTGCCAGCAGTGGGTGGACAGGAAGAGAAAAACTGTTTTTT
TRBV20-1	TRBJ2-1	-	TRBD2	CSASSPGLAGLSNEQFF	TGCAGTGCTAGTTCCCCGGGACTAGCGGGATTGAGCAATGAGCAGTTCTTC
TRBV2	TRBJ1-6	-	-	CSSSVERNNSPLHF	TGTTCCAGCAGTGTAGAACGGAATAATTCACCCCTCCACTTT
TRBV3-1	TRBJ2-1	few	-	CASSQELREWSNEQFF	TGTGCCAGCAGCCAGGAATTACGGGAGTGGAGCAATGAGCAGTTCTTC
TRBV7-9	TRBJ2-3	-	-	CASSLGRVLTEGATDTQYF	TGTGCCAGCAGCTTAGGAAGGGTCTTAACGGAAGGGGCGACAGATACGCAGTATTTT
TRBV5-1	TRBJ1-6	-	TRBD1	CASRDGQGYSPLHF	TGCGCCAGCAGGGACGGACAGGGTTATTCACCCCTCCACTTT